The 7 T cell receptor beta chains below were found in one sample sequenced in a study of blood T cells in healthy people across ages. A second PCR, run for about 7 to 11 cycles, used a sample-barcoded 5' primer plus a J-beta primer mix. TCRdb analysed the 5' RACE reads with MiXCR anew, one entry per CDR3 protein. The sample yields 700,000 to 900,000 distinct CDR3 sequences, 53% seen once. Sequenced: blood. The receptor set was obtained from an elderly man in good health.

This clonotype showed up just a few times. CDR3 sequence: CSAGELAVSYEQYF. Written as DNA, the CDR3 is TGCAGTGCTGGGGAGCTAGCGGTCTCCTACGAGCAGTACTTC. V and J are TRBV20-1 and TRBJ2-7; 7 bases fit TRBD2. Germline CDR1 and CDR2: DFQATT and SNEGSKA (reference sequence). This CDR3 is built from 14 residues. The trim removed 5 bases at V and 0 bases at J, leaving 7 bases unmatched.

The J gene is TRBJ2-1, the V gene TRBV12-3 or TRBV12-4; the D is unclear. CDR3 size: 15 residues. Between the trimmed V and J ends, which lost 6 bases and 4 bases, there was a span of 16 bases. In DNA form, the CDR3 reads TGTGCCAGCAGCCGCCTCCGGACGTCGTACAATGAGCAGTTCTTC. This translates into CASSRLRTSYNEQFF.

The rearrangement uses TRBV9 and TRBJ2-5; 7 bases agree with TRBD2. The CDR3 sequence is 14 residues long. J gave up 1 base and V 3 bases, and 3 bases lay outside the gene matches. From germline, CDR1 is SGDLS and CDR2 YYNGEE. The CDR3 coding sequence is TGTGCCAGCAGCGGGGGCGGGAGCCAAGAGACCCAGTACTTC. Translating gives CASSGGGSQETQYF.

The chain is built from TRBV21-1 and TRBJ2-1; the table's D call TRBD1 went unverified against the DNA. TRBV21-1 is recorded as a pseudogene. The length of the CDR3 is 14 residues. The chain's CDR3 is CASSKRDSDDEQFF. The DNA of the CDR3 is TGTGCCAGCAGCAAACGGGACAGCGACGATGAGCAGTTCTTC.

This sequence joins TRBV9 and TRBJ2-3; no definite D call. The germline V gene has CDR1 SGDLS and CDR2 YYNGEE. The CDR3 loop spans 16 amino acids. V shed 2 bases and J shed 4 bases, with 17 bases lying between them. CDR3 in amino acids: CASSVASFTVADTQYF. The CDR3 DNA reads as TGTGCCAGCAGCGTCGCGTCCTTTACTGTTGCAGATACGCAGTATTTT. The variable domain in full, completed from reference TRBV9 and TRBJ2-3, reads DSGVTQTPKHLITATGQRVTLRCSPRSGDLSVYWYQQSLDQGLQFLIQYYNGEERAKGNILERFSAQQFPDLHSELNLSSLELGDSALYFCASSVASFTVADTQYFGPGTRLTVL.

This sequence joins TRBV11-2 and TRBJ2-7; TRBD1 might be the D (5 bases). The DNA end is a closer match to TRBJ2-5, so the J assignment may be wrong. This CDR3 is 13 amino acids long. Germline V gene sequence: CDR1 SGHAT, CDR2 FQNNGV. As DNA, the CDR3 is TGTGCCAGCAGCTCCTCGGACACAGAGACCCAGTACTTC. Residues: CASSSSDTETQYF.

This clonotype came up a few times. This chain joins TRBV29-1 and TRBJ2-3; TRBD1 matches at 12 bases. CDR1 SQVTM and CDR2 ANQGSEA come from the germline V gene. V was pared by 2 bases and J by 14 bases, with 17 bases of the junction left unmatched. The CDR3 totals 16 residues. CDR3 bases: TGCAGCGTTGAACCGGGCCGGGACAGGGGGCACAGATACGCGTATTTT. It is translated as CSVEPGRDRGHRYAYF.